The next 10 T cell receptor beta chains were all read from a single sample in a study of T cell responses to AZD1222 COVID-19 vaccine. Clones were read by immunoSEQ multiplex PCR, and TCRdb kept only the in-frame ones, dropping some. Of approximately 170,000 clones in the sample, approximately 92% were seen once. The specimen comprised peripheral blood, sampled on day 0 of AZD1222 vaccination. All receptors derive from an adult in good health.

This CDR3 is CASSNSSGSGAYGYTF. CDR3 DNA: TGTGCCAGCAGCAATTCTTCGGGGTCGGGGGCCTATGGCTACACCTTC. The chain has TRBV5-6 and TRBJ1-2, with D maybe TRBD1 (6 bases). The CDR3 consists of 16 residues. V lost 4 bases and J lost 4, with 20 bases in between. Germline V gene sequence: CDR1 SGHDT, CDR2 YYEEEE.

Here the CDR3 DNA reads TGTGCCTGGAGTGTACTGTCCTACAATGAGCAGTTCTTC. Protein: CAWSVLSYNEQFF. The V call is TRBV30, the J call TRBJ2-1, with D unresolved. Germline V gives CDR1 GTSNPN, CDR2 SVGIG (reference sequence). Trimming took off 0 bases at V and 1 base at J, with 4 bases between the two ends. The CDR3 is made up of 13 amino acids.

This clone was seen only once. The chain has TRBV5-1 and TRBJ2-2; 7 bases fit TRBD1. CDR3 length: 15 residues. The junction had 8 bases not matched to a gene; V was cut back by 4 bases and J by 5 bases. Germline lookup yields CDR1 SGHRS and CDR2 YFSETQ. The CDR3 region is CASSTGQESTGELFF. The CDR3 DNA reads TGCGCCAGCAGCACAGGACAGGAGAGTACCGGGGAGCTGTTTTTT. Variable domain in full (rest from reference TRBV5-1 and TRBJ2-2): KAGVTQTPRYLIKTRGQQVTLSCSPISGHRSVSWYQQTPGQGLQFLFEYFSETQRNKGNFPGRFSGRQFSNSRSEMNVSTLELGDSALYLCASSTGQESTGELFFGEGSRLTVL.

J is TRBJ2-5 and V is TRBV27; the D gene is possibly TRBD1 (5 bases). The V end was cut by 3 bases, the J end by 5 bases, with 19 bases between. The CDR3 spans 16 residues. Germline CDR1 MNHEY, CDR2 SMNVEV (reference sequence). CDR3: CASSFSKRGLLETQYF. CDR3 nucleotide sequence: TGTGCCAGCAGTTTCTCTAAAAGGGGTTTGCTTGAGACCCAGTACTTC.

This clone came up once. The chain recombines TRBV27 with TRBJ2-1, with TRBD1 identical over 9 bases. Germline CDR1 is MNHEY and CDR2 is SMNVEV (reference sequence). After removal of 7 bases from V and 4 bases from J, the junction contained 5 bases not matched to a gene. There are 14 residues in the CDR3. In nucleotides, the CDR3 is TGTGCCAGCACCCAGGGACAGGGATACAATGAGCAGTTCTTC. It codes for CASTQGQGYNEQFF.

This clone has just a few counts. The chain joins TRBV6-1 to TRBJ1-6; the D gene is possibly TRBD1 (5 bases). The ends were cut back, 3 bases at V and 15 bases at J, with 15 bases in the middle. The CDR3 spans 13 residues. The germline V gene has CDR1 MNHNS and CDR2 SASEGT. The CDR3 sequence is CASSDPGRVYLHF. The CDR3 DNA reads TGTGCCAGCAGTGATCCGGGCAGGGTCTACCTCCACTTT.

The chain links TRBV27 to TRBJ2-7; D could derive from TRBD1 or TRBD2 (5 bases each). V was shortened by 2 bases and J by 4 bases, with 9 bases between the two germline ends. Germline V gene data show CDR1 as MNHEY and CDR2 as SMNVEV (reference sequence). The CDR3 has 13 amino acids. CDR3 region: CASSLTGRYEQYF. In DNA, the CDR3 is TGTGCCAGCAGTTTAACGGGGCGGTACGAGCAGTACTTC.

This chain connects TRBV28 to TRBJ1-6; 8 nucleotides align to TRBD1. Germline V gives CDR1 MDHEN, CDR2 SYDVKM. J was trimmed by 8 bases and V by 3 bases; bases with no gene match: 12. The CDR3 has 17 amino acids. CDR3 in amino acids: CASSLWQGARGDSPLHF. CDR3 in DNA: TGTGCCAGCAGTTTGTGGCAGGGGGCTAGGGGGGATTCACCCCTCCACTTT.

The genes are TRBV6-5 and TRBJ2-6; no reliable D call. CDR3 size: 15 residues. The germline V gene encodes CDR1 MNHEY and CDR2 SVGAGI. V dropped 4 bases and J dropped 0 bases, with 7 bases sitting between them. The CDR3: CASSFTDSGANVLTF. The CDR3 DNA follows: TGTGCCAGCAGTTTCACAGACTCTGGGGCCAACGTCCTGACTTTC.

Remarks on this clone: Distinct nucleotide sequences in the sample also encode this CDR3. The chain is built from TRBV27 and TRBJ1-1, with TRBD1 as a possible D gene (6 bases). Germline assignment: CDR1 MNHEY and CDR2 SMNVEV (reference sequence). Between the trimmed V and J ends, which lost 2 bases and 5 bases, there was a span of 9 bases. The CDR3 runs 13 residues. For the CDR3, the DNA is TGTGCCAGCAGTTTACAGGGGAGGACTGAAGCTTTCTTT. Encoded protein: CASSLQGRTEAFF.